The entry that follows covers one T cell receptor beta chain sequence. The entry originates in a study of control samples from healthy donors and cancer patients. Sequencing was performed with immunoSEQ multiplex PCR; in TCRdb, only in-frame clones are kept and a portion is missing. This table has around 75,000 clones, approximately 84% appearing once. The CDR3 sequence is 16 residues long. The chain employs TRBV21-1 and TRBJ1-6; TRBD1, the table's D call, was not compared with the DNA. TRBV21-1 is annotated as a pseudogene. The sequence came from a middle-aged man in good health. The sequenced material came from blood. In DNA form, the CDR3 reads TGTGCCAGCATAGCAATAAGTGACAGGGGAAATTCACCCCTCCACTTT. This codes for CASIAISDRGNSPLHF.